This TCR beta chain was obtained from a study of PD-1 blockade in classical Hodgkin lymphoma. The length of the CDR3 is 14 residues. Germline loops: CDR1 SGHVS, CDR2 FQNEAQ. With 5 bases removed from V and 6 bases from J, the gap between germline ends came to 17 bases. Using immunoSEQ multiplex PCR, the repertoire was profiled, and TCRdb retains in-frame clones only, with some absent. The data show about 28,000 clones, with less than 80% seen just once and 0.55% to 0.7% held by the top ten. Whole-study findings and limits: Complete responders showed a baseline diversity that resembled the diversity of newly diagnosed patients. CD4+ TCR diversity climbed significantly by C4D1, unlike CD8+ TCR diversity.

Time point in this sample: cycle 4 day 1 (C4D1), after 5 to 7 weeks of nivolumab. No patient escaped relapse after autologous stem cell transplantation, and brentuximab vedotin exposure varied. Researchers report purifying CD4+ T cells from thawed PBMCs by magnetic negative selection. A remark on this clone: Antigen unknown.

The TCR sequence derives from a human donor with classical Hodgkin lymphoma. The V gene is TRBV7-8, the J gene TRBJ2-7, with D tentatively TRBD1 (6 bases). Specimen: CD4+ T cells from blood, collected before the fourth cycle of nivolumab. As DNA, the CDR3 is TGTGCCAGCAGCAACTACAGGGTCGTCGGCGAGCAGTACTTC. It encodes CASSNYRVVGEQYF.